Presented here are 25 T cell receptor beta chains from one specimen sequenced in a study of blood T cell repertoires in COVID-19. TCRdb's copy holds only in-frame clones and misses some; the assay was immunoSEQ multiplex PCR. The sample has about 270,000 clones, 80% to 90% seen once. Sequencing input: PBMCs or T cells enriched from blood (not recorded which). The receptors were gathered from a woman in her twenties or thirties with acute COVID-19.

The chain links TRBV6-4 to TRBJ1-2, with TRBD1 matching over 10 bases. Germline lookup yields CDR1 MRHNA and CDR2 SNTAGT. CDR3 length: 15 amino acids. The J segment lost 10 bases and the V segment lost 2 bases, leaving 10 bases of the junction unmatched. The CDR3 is CASSDHTGTGAAYTF. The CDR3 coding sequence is TGTGCCAGCAGTGACCACACCGGGACAGGGGCTGCCTACACCTTC.

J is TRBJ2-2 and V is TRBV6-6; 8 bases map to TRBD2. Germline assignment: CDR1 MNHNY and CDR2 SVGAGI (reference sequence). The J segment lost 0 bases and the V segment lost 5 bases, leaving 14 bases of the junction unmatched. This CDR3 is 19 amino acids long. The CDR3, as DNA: TGTGCCAGCAGTCCGTATCCGGGACTAGTTTCCGCGAACACCGGGGAGCTGTTTTTT. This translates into CASSPYPGLVSANTGELFF.

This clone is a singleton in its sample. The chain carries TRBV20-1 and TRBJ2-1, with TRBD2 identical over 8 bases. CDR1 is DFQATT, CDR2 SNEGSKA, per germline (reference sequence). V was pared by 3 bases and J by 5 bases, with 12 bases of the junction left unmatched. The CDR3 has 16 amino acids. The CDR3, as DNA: TGCAGTGCTAGTGAGGTAGGAGCGGGAGCGGACAATGAGCAGTTCTTC. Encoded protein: CSASEVGAGADNEQFF.

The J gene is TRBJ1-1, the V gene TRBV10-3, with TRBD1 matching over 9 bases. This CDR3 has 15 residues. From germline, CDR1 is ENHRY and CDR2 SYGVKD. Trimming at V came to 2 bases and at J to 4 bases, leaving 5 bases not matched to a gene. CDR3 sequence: CAISELQGAGTEAFF. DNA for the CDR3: TGTGCCATCAGTGAGCTACAGGGGGCCGGCACTGAAGCTTTCTTT.

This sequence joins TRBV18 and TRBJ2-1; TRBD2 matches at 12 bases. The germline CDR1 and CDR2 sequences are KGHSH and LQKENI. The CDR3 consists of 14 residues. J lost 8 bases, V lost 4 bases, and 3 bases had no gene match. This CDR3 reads CASSRTSGVDEQFF. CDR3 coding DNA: TGTGCCAGCTCACGGACTAGCGGGGTGGATGAGCAGTTCTTC.

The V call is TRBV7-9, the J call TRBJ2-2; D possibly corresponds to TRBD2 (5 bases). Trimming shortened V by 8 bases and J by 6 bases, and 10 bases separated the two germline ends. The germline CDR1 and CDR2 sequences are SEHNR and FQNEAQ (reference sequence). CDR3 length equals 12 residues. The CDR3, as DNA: TGTGCCAGCGTTTGGCGGGCCGGGGAGCTGTTTTTT. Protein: CASVWRAGELFF.

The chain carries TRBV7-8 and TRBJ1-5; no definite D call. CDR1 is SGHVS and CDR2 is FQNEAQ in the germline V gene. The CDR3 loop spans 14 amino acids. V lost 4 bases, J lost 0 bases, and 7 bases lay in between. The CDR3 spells CASSYEGSNQPQHF. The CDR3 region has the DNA TGTGCCAGCAGCTACGAGGGTAGCAATCAGCCCCAGCATTTT.

The CDR3 loop is CASSYSRGNTEAFF. The CDR3 DNA reads as TGTGCCAGCAGTTACTCCAGAGGAAACACTGAAGCTTTCTTT. V and J are TRBV6-5 and TRBJ1-1; D unclear. Trimming took off 0 bases at V and 2 bases at J, with 7 bases between the two ends. The germline V gene has CDR1 MNHEY and CDR2 SVGAGI. This CDR3 has 14 residues.

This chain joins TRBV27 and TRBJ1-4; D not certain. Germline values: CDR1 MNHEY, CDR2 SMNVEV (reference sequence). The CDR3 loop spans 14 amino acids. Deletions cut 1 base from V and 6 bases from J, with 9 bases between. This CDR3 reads CASSLLVGDEKLFF. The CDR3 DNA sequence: TGTGCCAGCAGTTTATTGGTTGGAGATGAAAAACTGTTTTTT.

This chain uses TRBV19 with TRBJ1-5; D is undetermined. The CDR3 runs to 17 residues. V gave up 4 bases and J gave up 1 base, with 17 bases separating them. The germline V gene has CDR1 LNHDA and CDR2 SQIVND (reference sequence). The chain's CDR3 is CASSTIPQAVSNQPQHF. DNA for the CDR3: TGTGCCAGTAGTACCATTCCCCAGGCCGTCAGCAATCAGCCCCAGCATTTT.

The CDR3 here is CASSLAHSLAGELFF. CDR3 nucleotides: TGTGCCAGCAGCTTAGCGCATAGTTTAGCCGGGGAGCTGTTTTTT. The chain carries TRBV7-2 and TRBJ2-2; D not certain. Germline CDR1 SGHTA, CDR2 FQGNSA. V lost 0 bases and J 6 bases, leaving 11 bases between the germline ends. This CDR3 has 15 residues.

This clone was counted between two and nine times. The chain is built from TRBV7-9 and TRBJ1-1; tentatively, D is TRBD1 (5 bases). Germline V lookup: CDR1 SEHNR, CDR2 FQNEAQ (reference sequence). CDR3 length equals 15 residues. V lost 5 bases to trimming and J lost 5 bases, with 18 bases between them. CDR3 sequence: CASSTEQGTATEAFF. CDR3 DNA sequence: TGTGCCAGCAGCACGGAGCAGGGTACGGCGACTGAAGCTTTCTTT.

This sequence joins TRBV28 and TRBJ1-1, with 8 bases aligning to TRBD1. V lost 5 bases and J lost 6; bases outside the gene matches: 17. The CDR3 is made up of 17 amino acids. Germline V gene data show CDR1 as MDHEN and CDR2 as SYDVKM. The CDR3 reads CASSEAGTGPITPEAFF. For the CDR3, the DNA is TGTGCCAGCAGTGAAGCCGGGACAGGCCCCATTACCCCTGAAGCTTTCTTT.

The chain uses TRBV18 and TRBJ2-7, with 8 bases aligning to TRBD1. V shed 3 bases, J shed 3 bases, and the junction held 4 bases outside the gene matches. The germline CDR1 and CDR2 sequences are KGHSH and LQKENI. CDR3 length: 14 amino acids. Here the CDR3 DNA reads TGTGCCAGCTCACCGGACAGGGTCCGCTACGAGCAGTACTTC. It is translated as CASSPDRVRYEQYF.

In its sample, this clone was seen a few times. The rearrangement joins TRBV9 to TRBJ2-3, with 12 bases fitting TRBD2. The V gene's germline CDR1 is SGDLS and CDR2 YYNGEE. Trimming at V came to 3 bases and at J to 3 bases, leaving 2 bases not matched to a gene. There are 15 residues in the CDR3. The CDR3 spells CASSAGTSGTDTQYF. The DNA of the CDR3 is TGTGCCAGCAGCGCCGGGACTAGCGGGACAGATACGCAGTATTTT.

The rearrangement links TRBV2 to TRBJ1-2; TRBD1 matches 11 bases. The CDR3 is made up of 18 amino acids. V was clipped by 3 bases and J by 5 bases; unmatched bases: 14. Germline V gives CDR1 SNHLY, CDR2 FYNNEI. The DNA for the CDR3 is TGTGCCAGCAGTGAGTTTTCTTTCCGGGACAGGGGGTATTATGGCTACACCTTC. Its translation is CASSEFSFRDRGYYGYTF.

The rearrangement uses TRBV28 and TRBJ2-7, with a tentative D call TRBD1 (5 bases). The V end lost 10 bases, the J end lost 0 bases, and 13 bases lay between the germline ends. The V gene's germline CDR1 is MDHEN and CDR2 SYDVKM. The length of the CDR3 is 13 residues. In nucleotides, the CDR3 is TGTGCCACCCATACAGGTCCCTCCTACGAGCAGTACTTC. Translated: CATHTGPSYEQYF.

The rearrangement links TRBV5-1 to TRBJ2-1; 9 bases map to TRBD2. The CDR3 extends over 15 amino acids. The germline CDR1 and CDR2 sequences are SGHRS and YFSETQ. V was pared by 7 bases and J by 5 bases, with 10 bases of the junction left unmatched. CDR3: CASCIAGAHNNEQFF. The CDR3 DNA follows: TGCGCCAGCTGCATAGCGGGAGCACACAACAATGAGCAGTTCTTC.

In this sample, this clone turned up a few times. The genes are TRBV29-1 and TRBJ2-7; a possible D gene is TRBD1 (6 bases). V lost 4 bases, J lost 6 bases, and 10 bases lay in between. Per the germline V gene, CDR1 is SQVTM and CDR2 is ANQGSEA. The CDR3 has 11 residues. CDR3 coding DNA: TGCAGCGTTGTCAGGGGCGGCGAGCAGTACTTC. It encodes CSVVRGGEQYF.

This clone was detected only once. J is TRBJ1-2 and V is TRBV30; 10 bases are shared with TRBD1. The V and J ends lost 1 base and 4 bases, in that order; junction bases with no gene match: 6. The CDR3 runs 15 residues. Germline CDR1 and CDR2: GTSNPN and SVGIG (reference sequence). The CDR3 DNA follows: TGTGCCTGGAGTGGCGGGACAGGGGATTTCTATGGCTACACCTTC. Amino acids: CAWSGGTGDFYGYTF.

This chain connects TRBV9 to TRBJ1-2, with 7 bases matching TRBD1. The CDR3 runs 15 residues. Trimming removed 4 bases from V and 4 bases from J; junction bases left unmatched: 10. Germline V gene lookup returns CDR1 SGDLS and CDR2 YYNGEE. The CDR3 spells CASSTRDSLFYGYTF. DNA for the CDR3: TGTGCCAGCAGCACCCGGGACAGTCTATTCTATGGCTACACCTTC.

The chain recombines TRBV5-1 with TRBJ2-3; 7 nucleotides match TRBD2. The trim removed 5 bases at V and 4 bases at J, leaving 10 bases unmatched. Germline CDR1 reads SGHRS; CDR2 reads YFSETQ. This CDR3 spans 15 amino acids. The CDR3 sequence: CASSYRLAGSDTQYF. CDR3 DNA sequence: TGCGCCAGCAGTTATAGACTAGCAGGATCAGATACGCAGTATTTT.

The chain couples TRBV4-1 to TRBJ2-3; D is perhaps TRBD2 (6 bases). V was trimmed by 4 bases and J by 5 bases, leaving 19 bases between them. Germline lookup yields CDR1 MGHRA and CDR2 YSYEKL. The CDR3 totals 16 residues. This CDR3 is CASSRTPSANKDTQYF. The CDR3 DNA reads TGCGCCAGCAGCCGGACCCCTAGCGCTAATAAAGATACGCAGTATTTT.

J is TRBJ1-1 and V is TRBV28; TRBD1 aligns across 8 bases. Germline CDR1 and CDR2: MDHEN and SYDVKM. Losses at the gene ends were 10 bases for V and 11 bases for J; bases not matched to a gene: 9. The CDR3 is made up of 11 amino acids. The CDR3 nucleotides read TGTGCCACAGGGGACAGGATGTATGCTTTCTTT. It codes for CATGDRMYAFF. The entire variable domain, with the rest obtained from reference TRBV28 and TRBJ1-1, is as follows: DVKVTQSSRYLVKRTGEKVFLECVQDMDHENMFWYRQDPGLGLRLIYFSYDVKMKEKGDIPEGYSVSREKKERFSLILESASTNQTSMYLCATGDRMYAFFGQGTRLTVV.

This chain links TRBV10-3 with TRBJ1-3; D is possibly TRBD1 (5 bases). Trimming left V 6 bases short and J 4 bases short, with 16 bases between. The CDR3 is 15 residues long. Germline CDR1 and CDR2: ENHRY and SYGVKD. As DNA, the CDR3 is TGTGCCATCAGCGGTCAAGCGGGGCAAGGAAACACCATATATTTT. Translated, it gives CAISGQAGQGNTIYF.